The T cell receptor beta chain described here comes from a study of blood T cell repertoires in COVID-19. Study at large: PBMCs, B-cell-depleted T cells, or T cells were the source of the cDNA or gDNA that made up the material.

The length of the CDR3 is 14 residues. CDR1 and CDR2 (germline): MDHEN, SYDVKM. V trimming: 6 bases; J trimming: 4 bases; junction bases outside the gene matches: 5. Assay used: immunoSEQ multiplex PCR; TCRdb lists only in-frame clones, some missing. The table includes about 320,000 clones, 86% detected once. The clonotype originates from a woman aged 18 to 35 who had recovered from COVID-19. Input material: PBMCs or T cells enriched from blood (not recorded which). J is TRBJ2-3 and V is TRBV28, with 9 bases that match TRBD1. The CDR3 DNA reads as TGTGCCAGCAGCACGGGACAGGGCTCAGATACGCAGTATTTT. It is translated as CASSTGQGSDTQYF. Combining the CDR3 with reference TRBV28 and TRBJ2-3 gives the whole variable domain DVKVTQSSRYLVKRTGEKVFLECVQDMDHENMFWYRQDPGLGLRLIYFSYDVKMKEKGDIPEGYSVSREKKERFSLILESASTNQTSMYLCASSTGQGSDTQYFGPGTRLTVL.